The following is a T cell receptor beta chain sequence with its context. The target antigen is unknown. The junction departs from the called germline gene at one end, perhaps through a read error. This entry is derived from a study of tumor and adjacent non-tumor tissue in lung cancer. The study's findings and limits: Tumor repertoires had a smaller top 100 clone share than normal lung.

The V gene's germline CDR1 is MNHEY and CDR2 SVGAGI. The CDR3 is 14 amino acids. A modified ARM-PCR protocol with three rounds of nested PCR amplified TCRbeta. TCRdb reanalysed the multiplex PCR reads using MiXCR and keeps one entry per CDR3 protein. The sample yields 65,000 to 95,000 distinct CDR3 sequences, around two thirds seen once. RNA was extracted from bulk tissue without any cell sorting. The V gene is TRBV6-5, the J gene TRBJ1-2, with TRBD1 matching over 8 bases. Material for sequencing was lung tumor tissue. This receptor was taken from a woman between 65 and 79 years old with non-small cell lung cancer. The CDR3 spells CASSGVGQVYGYSF. The CDR3 nucleotides are TGTGCCAGCAGCGGGGTGGGACAGGTCTATGGCTACTCCTTC.